The 32 T cell receptor beta chains in this list originate from one sample, sequenced in a study of Ad26.COV2.S vaccination and SARS-CoV-2 variants. Sequenced by immunoSEQ multiplex PCR; TCRdb stores in-frame clones only, minus some. The table lists over 250,000 clones, about 89% of them singletons, with around 3% in the top ten. Treatment: around 19 received Ad26.COV2.S at low or high dose, single or two shots; 5 received placebo; per-sample allocation not given. Day 63 following the first vaccine or placebo injection was when the samples were taken. The sample here was peripheral blood, taken in a trial of Ad26.COV2.S vaccine versus placebo. The origin of the receptors is a person aged 18-65 years who received the Ad26.COV2.S COVID-19 vaccine or a placebo.

The chain recombines TRBV7-3 with TRBJ1-6; no firm D call. CDR3 length: 14 amino acids. Germline-derived CDR1 and CDR2 are SGHTA and FQGTGA. Trimming removed 5 bases from V and 11 bases from J, with 16 bases in between. This CDR3 is CASSPSPSVAPLHF. For the CDR3, the DNA is TGTGCCAGCAGCCCGTCCCCCTCCGTGGCACCCCTCCACTTT.

V gene TRBV10-2 combines with J gene TRBJ1-2; the D is unclear. The CDR3 length is 15 residues. With 0 bases removed from V and 4 bases from J, the gap between germline ends came to 12 bases. The germline gives CDR1 WSHSY, CDR2 SAAADI. The CDR3 DNA reads as TGCGCCAGCAGTGAGTCGGTGGCACGGGGCTATGGCTACACCTTC. This encodes CASSESVARGYGYTF.

The chain links TRBV30 to TRBJ1-5; TRBD1 aligns across 8 bases. V was clipped by 3 bases and J by 7 bases; unmatched bases: 11. The CDR3 sequence is 15 residues long. Germline V gives CDR1 GTSNPN, CDR2 SVGIG (reference sequence). CDR3 sequence: CAWSDTGGTKQPQHF. CDR3 coding DNA: TGTGCCTGGAGCGATACAGGGGGGACCAAACAGCCCCAGCATTTT.

This clone was observed once. The rearrangement uses TRBV30 and TRBJ1-1; no definite D call. Germline CDR1 reads GTSNPN; CDR2 reads SVGIG (reference sequence). The CDR3 has 14 residues. The V and J ends lost 1 base and 4 bases respectively, with 13 bases between them. The CDR3 loop reads CAWSGASVFTEAFF. The DNA of the CDR3 is TGTGCCTGGAGTGGGGCTTCAGTATTCACTGAAGCTTTCTTT.

This clone was seen a single time. This rearrangement joins TRBV7-9 to TRBJ2-6, with a weak D call TRBD2 (5 bases). The CDR3 contains 13 residues. V was trimmed by 5 bases and J by 4 bases, leaving 6 bases between them. Germline V gives CDR1 SEHNR, CDR2 FQNEAQ (reference sequence). CDR3 in amino acids: CASSGRGANVLTF. CDR3 sequence (DNA): TGTGCCAGCAGCGGGAGAGGGGCCAACGTCCTGACTTTC.

The chain recombines TRBV3-1 (or the pseudogene TRBV3-2) with TRBJ2-3, with 12 bases fitting TRBD2. The CDR3 has 18 amino acids. Germline loops: CDR1 LGHDT, CDR2 YNNKEL (reference sequence). V lost 3 bases and J lost 6; bases outside the gene matches: 13. The CDR3 DNA reads as TGTGCCAGCAGCCACATGCTAAGGACTAGCGGGATGGGGGATACGCAGTATTTT. Its protein is CASSHMLRTSGMGDTQYF.

The rearrangement uses TRBV11-2 and TRBJ2-7; 9 bases match TRBD1. This CDR3 spans 15 amino acids. Germline CDR1 is SGHAT and CDR2 is FQNNGV. V lost 6 bases and J lost 6; bases outside the gene matches: 12. For the CDR3, the DNA is TGTGCCAGCAGGTACCGGGACAGGGCATCTTCCGAGCAGTACTTC. Translated, it gives CASRYRDRASSEQYF.

The J gene is TRBJ1-3, the V gene TRBV4-1; 10 nucleotides match TRBD1. The J segment lost 11 bases and the V segment lost 4 bases, leaving 11 bases of the junction unmatched. The CDR3 covers 15 residues. Germline assignment: CDR1 MGHRA and CDR2 YSYEKL. The CDR3 sequence: CASSPGQGVERAIYF. The CDR3 DNA reads as TGCGCCAGCAGCCCAGGACAGGGGGTGGAAAGGGCCATATATTTT.

This chain connects TRBV4-1 to TRBJ1-2; 8 nucleotides line up with TRBD1. The CDR3 is 16 amino acids. V lost 0 bases, J lost 2 bases, and 5 bases stayed unmatched. Germline CDR1 MGHRA, CDR2 YSYEKL. The CDR3 reads CASSQESQGANYGYTF. In nucleotides, the CDR3 is TGCGCCAGCAGCCAAGAGTCCCAGGGGGCGAACTATGGCTACACCTTC.

The genes are TRBV4-1 and TRBJ2-7; the match to TRBD2 covers 11 bases. The CDR3 length is 15 residues. The trim removed 3 bases at V and 8 bases at J, leaving 9 bases unmatched. The V gene's germline CDR1 is MGHRA and CDR2 YSYEKL. The CDR3 sequence is CASSQGTSGSGKQYF. The CDR3 DNA reads as TGCGCCAGCAGCCAGGGTACTAGCGGGAGCGGTAAGCAGTACTTC.

V is TRBV27 and J is TRBJ2-1; D is unresolved. V was trimmed by 4 bases and J by 5 bases, leaving 0 bases between them. This CDR3 has 10 residues. Germline V gene sequence: CDR1 MNHEY, CDR2 SMNVEV (reference sequence). The CDR3 loop reads CASSYNEQFF. CDR3 DNA: TGTGCCAGCAGTTACAATGAGCAGTTCTTC.

Comments on this clone: Different DNA sequences within this sample yield the same CDR3. The chain uses TRBV11-2 and TRBJ2-1, with TRBD2 matching over 11 bases. From germline, CDR1 is SGHAT and CDR2 FQNNGV. The ends lost 1 base at V and 4 bases at J; junction bases unmatched: 0. CDR3 length: 15 amino acids. The CDR3 here is CASSLGLAGYNEQFF. For the CDR3, the DNA is TGTGCCAGCAGCTTAGGACTAGCGGGATACAATGAGCAGTTCTTC. Supplemented by reference TRBV11-2 and TRBJ2-1, the full variable domain reads EAGVAQSPRYKIIEKRQSVAFWCNPISGHATLYWYQQILGQGPKLLIQFQNNGVVDDSQLPKDRFSAERLKGVDSTLKIQPAKLEDSAVYLCASSLGLAGYNEQFFGPGTRLTVL.

In DNA, the CDR3 is TGTGCCAGCAGCTTGGACAGGGACGAGCAGTACTTC. Its protein is CASSLDRDEQYF. The chain combines TRBV5-4 with TRBJ2-7; TRBD1 might be the D (6 bases). The CDR3 runs to 12 residues. Germline CDR1 and CDR2: SGHNT and YYREEE (reference sequence). V lost 0 bases, J lost 5 bases, and 6 bases lay in between.

J is TRBJ1-2 and V is TRBV5-1, with a weak D call TRBD1 (6 bases). This CDR3 has 14 residues. V gave up 0 bases and J gave up 2 bases, with 8 bases separating them. CDR1 and CDR2 (germline): SGHRS, YFSETQ. In DNA, the CDR3 is TGCGCCAGCAGCTTGGCGGGGGCGAACTATGGCTACACCTTC. Protein product: CASSLAGANYGYTF.

This clone was counted once. The V gene is TRBV3-1 (or the pseudogene TRBV3-2), the J gene TRBJ2-1; the D gene is possibly TRBD1 (5 bases). This CDR3 spans 12 amino acids. The V and J ends lost 1 base and 13 bases respectively, with 11 bases between them. Germline-derived CDR1 and CDR2 are LGHDT and YNNKEL (reference sequence). CDR3 sequence (DNA): TGTGCCAGCAGCCAAGCGAGCAGGGTTCAGTTCTTC. It encodes CASSQASRVQFF.

This sequence joins TRBV6-4 and TRBJ2-3; possibly TRBD1 for D (6 bases). CDR3 length: 14 residues. Looked up from germline, CDR1 is MRHNA and CDR2 is SNTAGT. Trimming shortened V by 5 bases and J by 2 bases, and 11 bases separated the two germline ends. The CDR3 region is CASSPGQTTDTQYF. As DNA, the CDR3 is TGTGCCAGCAGTCCCGGACAGACCACAGATACGCAGTATTTT.

The gene calls are TRBV6-5 and TRBJ2-7; no clear D gene. The V end lost 6 bases, the J end lost 3 bases, and 6 bases lay between the germline ends. This CDR3 region has 11 residues. Germline loops: CDR1 MNHEY, CDR2 SVGAGI. The DNA for the CDR3 is TGTGCCAGCAGGGGCTACTACGAGCAGTACTTC. Protein product: CASRGYYEQYF.

V usage is TRBV5-1 and J usage is TRBJ2-7, with D possibly being TRBD1 or TRBD2 (5 bases each). V dropped 0 bases and J dropped 0 bases, with 16 bases sitting between them. The CDR3 runs 17 residues. The V gene's germline CDR1 is SGHRS and CDR2 YFSETQ. CDR3 region: CASSLAGTFGVSYEQYF. The CDR3 DNA follows: TGCGCCAGCAGCTTGGCAGGGACGTTCGGTGTCTCCTACGAGCAGTACTTC.

The V call is TRBV6-5, the J call TRBJ2-3; D may be TRBD1 (7 bases). The germline V gene has CDR1 MNHEY and CDR2 SVGAGI. V dropped 7 bases and J dropped 6 bases, with 20 bases sitting between them. The CDR3 extends over 15 amino acids. The CDR3 protein is CASTPRRGQGDTQYF. As DNA, the CDR3 is TGTGCCAGCACCCCCCGGAGGGGGCAAGGGGATACGCAGTATTTT.

The CDR3 is CATSAQQRTEMNTEAFF. The CDR3 DNA is TGTGCCACCAGTGCCCAACAGCGGACAGAAATGAACACTGAAGCTTTCTTT. This chain uses TRBV24-1 with TRBJ1-1; D might be TRBD1 (6 bases). The CDR3 consists of 17 residues. Germline V gene lookup returns CDR1 KGHDR and CDR2 SFDVKD. The V end lost 5 bases, the J end lost 0 bases, and 18 bases lay between the germline ends.

The chain recombines TRBV29-1 with TRBJ1-4, with 7 bases that match TRBD1. Germline CDR1 reads SQVTM; CDR2 reads ANQGSEA. The CDR3 consists of 14 residues. V was clipped by 4 bases and J by 3 bases; unmatched bases: 5. The CDR3 DNA is TGCAGCGTTGGGGGGGGACAGCCTAATGAAAAACTGTTTTTT. The encoded protein is CSVGGGQPNEKLFF.

The V gene is TRBV20-1, the J gene TRBJ2-7; weak D call: TRBD2 (5 bases). Trimming left V 3 bases short and J 6 bases short, with 9 bases between. This CDR3 is built from 11 residues. Germline assignment: CDR1 DFQATT and CDR2 SNEGSKA (reference sequence). The CDR3 DNA follows: TGCAGTGCTAGTTCGGGGATCGAGCAGTACTTC. Protein product: CSASSGIEQYF.

CDR3 bases: TGTGCCAGCAGGGCGGGACAGGGGTTCCCCTACGAGCAGTACTTC. It yields the protein CASRAGQGFPYEQYF. This chain links TRBV2 with TRBJ2-7; TRBD1 matches at 10 bases. This CDR3 is built from 15 residues. V lost 6 bases, J lost 2 bases, and 7 bases stayed unmatched. Germline values: CDR1 SNHLY, CDR2 FYNNEI.

This sequence joins TRBV4-1 and TRBJ2-7, with TRBD2 identical over 9 bases. Trimming cost V 3 bases and J 2 bases; bases outside gene matches: 11. CDR1 is MGHRA, CDR2 YSYEKL, per germline. This CDR3 is built from 17 residues. The CDR3 bases are TGCGCCAGCAGCCAGGGCAGTAGCGGGGGCTGGACCTACGAGCAGTACTTC. Protein: CASSQGSSGGWTYEQYF.

The genes are TRBV6-5 and TRBJ2-5; TRBD2 might be the D (5 bases). The V end was cut by 0 bases, the J end by 7 bases, with 12 bases between. There are 14 residues in the CDR3. Per the germline V gene, CDR1 is MNHEY and CDR2 is SVGAGI. The CDR3 bases are TGTGCCAGCAGTTACTCGATGTACCGGGGGACCCAGTACTTC. Amino acid sequence: CASSYSMYRGTQYF.

The gene calls are TRBV4-3 and TRBJ1-2, with TRBD1 as a possible D gene (5 bases). The V and J ends lost 0 bases and 4 bases respectively, with 15 bases between them. In germline, CDR1 is LGHNA, CDR2 YSLEER. CDR3 size: 16 residues. The DNA of the CDR3 is TGCGCCAGCAGCCAAGATTTAAGGGGTAGCCCCTATGGCTACACCTTC. Protein: CASSQDLRGSPYGYTF.

The chain recombines TRBV4-2 with TRBJ1-1; a possible D gene is TRBD1 (5 bases). The CDR3 spans 17 residues. The germline V gene encodes CDR1 LGHNA and CDR2 YNFKEQ. V was cut by 2 bases and J by 7 bases, with 23 bases left in between. As DNA, the CDR3 is TGTGCCAGCAGCCAAAGTGAGCTGGGAAGTCAGGGAATTGAAGCTTTCTTT. The encoded protein is CASSQSELGSQGIEAFF.

The count of this clone is one. V gene TRBV7-8 combines with J gene TRBJ2-7; maybe TRBD2 (6 bases). V dropped 0 bases and J dropped 2 bases, with 17 bases sitting between them. The CDR3 consists of 17 residues. Germline CDR1 is SGHVS and CDR2 is FQNEAQ. The chain's CDR3 is CASSLAPTGTGPYEQYF. As DNA, the CDR3 is TGTGCCAGCAGCTTAGCGCCCACCGGGACTGGCCCCTACGAGCAGTACTTC.

The chain is built from TRBV19 and TRBJ1-5; the match to TRBD1 covers 8 bases. The V and J ends lost 5 bases and 3 bases, in that order; junction bases with no gene match: 9. CDR1 and CDR2 (germline): LNHDA, SQIVND (reference sequence). The CDR3 spans 16 residues. The CDR3 protein is CASSPPGQDHNQPQHF. The CDR3 DNA sequence: TGTGCCAGTAGTCCACCGGGACAGGATCACAATCAGCCCCAGCATTTT.

The chain uses TRBV20-1 and TRBJ1-4; a weak D match, TRBD1 (5 bases). V lost 3 bases to trimming and J lost 2 bases, with 10 bases between them. The CDR3 runs to 14 residues. CDR1 and CDR2 (germline): DFQATT, SNEGSKA (reference sequence). The CDR3 region is CSASWGVTNEKLFF. The CDR3, as DNA: TGCAGTGCTAGTTGGGGGGTGACTAATGAAAAACTGTTTTTT.

This clone was seen only once. DNA for the CDR3: TGTGCCAGCAGTTTAGGACTAACAGGGGAGACCCAGTACTTC. Translating gives CASSLGLTGETQYF. The J gene is TRBJ2-5, the V gene TRBV27; either TRBD1 or TRBD2 may fit D (6 bases each). The CDR3 spans 14 residues. Germline lookup yields CDR1 MNHEY and CDR2 SMNVEV (reference sequence). Trimming shortened V by 2 bases and J by 5 bases, and 12 bases separated the two germline ends.

The chain carries TRBV5-1 and TRBJ2-3, with D maybe TRBD1 (5 bases). CDR3 length: 14 residues. Germline loops: CDR1 SGHRS, CDR2 YFSETQ. The V and J ends lost 4 bases and 4 bases respectively, with 13 bases between them. CDR3 DNA: TGCGCCAGCAGCCCAGGGTTTGGGGCAGATACGCAGTATTTT. Translation: CASSPGFGADTQYF.